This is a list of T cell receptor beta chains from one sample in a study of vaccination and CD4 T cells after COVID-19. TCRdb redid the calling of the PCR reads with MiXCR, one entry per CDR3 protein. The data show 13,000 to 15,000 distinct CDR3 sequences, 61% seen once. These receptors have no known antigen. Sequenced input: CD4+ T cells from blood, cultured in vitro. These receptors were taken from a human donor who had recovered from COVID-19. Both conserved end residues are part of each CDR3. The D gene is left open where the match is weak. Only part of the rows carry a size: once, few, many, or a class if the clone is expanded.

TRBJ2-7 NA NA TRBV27 TGTGCCAGCAGTTTCCTCGGGAACGAGCAGTACTTC CASSFLGNEQYF
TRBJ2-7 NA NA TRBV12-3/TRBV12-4 TGTGCCAGCAGTACACGCCGGGGCACCTACGAGCAGTACTTC CASSTRRGTYEQYF
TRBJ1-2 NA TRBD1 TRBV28 TGTGCCCCAGCCGGGACAGGGGGCGTAGGGGGCTATGGCTACACCTTC CAPAGTGGVGGYGYTF
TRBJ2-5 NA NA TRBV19 TGTGCCAGTAGTATGAGACAGGGACTTGAAGAGACCCAGTACTTC CASSMRQGLEETQYF
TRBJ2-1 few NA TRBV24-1 TGTGCCACCAGTGATTTCGACGACAAGCAGTTCTTC CATSDFDDKQFF
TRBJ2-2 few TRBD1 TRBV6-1 TGTGCCAGCAGTAGGGGACAGGGCATACTCGGGGAGCTGTTTTTT CASSRGQGILGELFF
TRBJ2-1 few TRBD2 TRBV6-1 TGTGCCAGCAGCCTGGGACTAGGCGGTAACAATGAGCAGTTCTTC CASSLGLGGNNEQFF
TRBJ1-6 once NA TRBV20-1 TGCAGTGCTCCGAGATCCCACTCGGGAAATTCACCCCTCCACTTT CSAPRSHSGNSPLHF
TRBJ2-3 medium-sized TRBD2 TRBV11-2 TGTGCCAGCAGCTTAGAGCGGGAGAGGACAGATACGCAGTATTTT CASSLERERTDTQYF
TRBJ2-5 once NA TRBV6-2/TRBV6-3 TGTGCCAGCAGGGTTAGCGGTCAGGAGACCCAGTACTTC CASRVSGQETQYF
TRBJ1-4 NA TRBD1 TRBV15 TGTGCCACCACTCGGGACAGGGGAGCAGAAAAACTGTTTTTT CATTRDRGAEKLFF
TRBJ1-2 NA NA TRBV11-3 TGTGCCAGCAGCTTACAGGGCCAGACATATGGCTACACCTTC CASSLQGQTYGYTF
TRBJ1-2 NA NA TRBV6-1 TGTGCCAGCAGTGTAAGCTATGGCTACACCTTC CASSVSYGYTF
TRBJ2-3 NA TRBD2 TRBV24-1 TGTGCCACCAGTGATTTTGCGGGAGCGGAAGATACGCAGTATTTT CATSDFAGAEDTQYF
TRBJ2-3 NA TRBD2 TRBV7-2 TGTGCCAGCAGCCTATCTAGCGGGAGTCCCACAGATACGCAGTATTTT CASSLSSGSPTDTQYF
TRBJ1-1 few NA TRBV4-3 TGCGCCAGCAGCCAAATGGGCGGCGCGCTGATGAACACTGAAGCTTTCTTT CASSQMGGALMNTEAFF
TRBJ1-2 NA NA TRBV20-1 TGCAGTGCTAGGTATAGGGGGATGTCTATCTATGGCTACACCTTC CSARYRGMSIYGYTF
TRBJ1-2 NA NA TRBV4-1 TGCGCCAGCAGCCCGCTCCAGGCCCCACGTATGAACTATGGCTACACCTTC CASSPLQAPRMNYGYTF
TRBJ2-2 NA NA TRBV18 TGTGCCAGCTCACCCGACTACAACACCGGGGAGCTGTTTTTT CASSPDYNTGELFF
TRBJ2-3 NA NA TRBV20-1 TGCAGTGCTAGAGACCAGTCCACAGATACGCAGTATTTT CSARDQSTDTQYF
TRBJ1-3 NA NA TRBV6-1 TGTGCCAGCCTTCGAGGGGGTGGAAACACCATATATTTT CASLRGGGNTIYF
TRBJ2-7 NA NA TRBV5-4 TGTGCCAGCAGCGAGCAACGGGAGCTTCCCTACGAGCAGTACTTC CASSEQRELPYEQYF
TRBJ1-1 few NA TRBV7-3 TGTGCCAGCAGCACGCGGGCCGGGGGGACTGAAGCTTTCTTT CASSTRAGGTEAFF
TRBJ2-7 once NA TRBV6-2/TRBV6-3 TGTGCCAGCCAGAGGGACAAGATCTACGAGCAGTACTTC CASQRDKIYEQYF
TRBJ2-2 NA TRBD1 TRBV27 TGTGCCAGCAGTTTAGGGGACAGGGTAGGGACCGGGGAGCTGTTTTTT CASSLGDRVGTGELFF
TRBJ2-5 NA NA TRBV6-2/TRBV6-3 TGTGCCAGCAGCTCGACTCCCTTCCAAGAGACCCAGTACTTC CASSSTPFQETQYF
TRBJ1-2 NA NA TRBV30 TGTGCCTGGAGTCACCAGGGAGGCTACACCTTC CAWSHQGGYTF
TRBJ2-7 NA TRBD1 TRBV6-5 TGTGCCAGCAGTTCCTGGGACAGAGCCACCTACGAGCAGTACTTC CASSSWDRATYEQYF
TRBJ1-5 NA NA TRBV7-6 TGTGCCAGCAGCCTCGGGGATCAGCCCCAGCATTTT CASSLGDQPQHF
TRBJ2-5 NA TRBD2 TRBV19 TGTGCCAGTAGGGACCAGGGACTAGCGGGAGTTAAGGAGACCCAGTACTTC CASRDQGLAGVKETQYF
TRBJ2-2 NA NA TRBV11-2 TGTGCCAGCAGCCCCTACTTGGGGGGCACCGGGGAGCTGTTTTTT CASSPYLGGTGELFF
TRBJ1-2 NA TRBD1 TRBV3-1 TGTGCCAGCAGCCAAGTCGCAGGGGGTCCTGGCTACACCTTC CASSQVAGGPGYTF
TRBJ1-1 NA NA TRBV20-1 TGCAGTGCCCTTCCATCTGGTCTTCAGGGGAGAGCTTTCTTT CSALPSGLQGRAFF
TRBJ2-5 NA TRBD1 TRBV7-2 TGTGCCAGCAGCCCCGGGACAGGGGAAAGGGAGACCCAGTACTTC CASSPGTGERETQYF
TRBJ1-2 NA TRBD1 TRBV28 TGTGCCAGCAGTTTGAGACAGGGGTGGGGAAACTATGGCTACACCTTC CASSLRQGWGNYGYTF
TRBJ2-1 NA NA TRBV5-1 TGCGCCAGCAGCTTGGGGACTGGAACCCTCAATGAGCAGTTCTTC CASSLGTGTLNEQFF
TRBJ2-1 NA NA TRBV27 TGTGCCAGCAGTTCCCCACCACTAGGTTATGAGCAGTTCTTC CASSSPPLGYEQFF
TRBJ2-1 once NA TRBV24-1 TGTGCCACCGTCGGGGGCGCAAGTAATGAGCAGTTCTTC CATVGGASNEQFF
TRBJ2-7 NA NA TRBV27 TGTGCCAGCAGCAGCGGGTCCTACGAGCAGTACTTC CASSSGSYEQYF
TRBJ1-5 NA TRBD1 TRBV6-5 TGTGCCAGCAGCTACAGGGGAACAAGCAATCAGCCCCAGCATTTT CASSYRGTSNQPQHF
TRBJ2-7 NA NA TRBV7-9 TGTGCCAGCAGCTTAGGTGAGGGAAAGCAGTACTTC CASSLGEGKQYF
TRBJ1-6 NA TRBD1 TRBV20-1 TGCAGTGCTAGAAGACAGGGGGTGAATTCACCCCTCCACTTT CSARRQGVNSPLHF
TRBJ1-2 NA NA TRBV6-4 TGTGCCAGCAGGGTACAGGATGGGGCTAACTATGGCTACACCTTC CASRVQDGANYGYTF
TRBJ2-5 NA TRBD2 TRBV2 TGTGCCAGCAGCGGTCCCGGGACTAGCGGGATACCCCAAGAGACCCAGTACTTC CASSGPGTSGIPQETQYF
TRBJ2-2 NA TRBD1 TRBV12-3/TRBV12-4 TGTGCCAGCAGTACAGGGGTGGGGGAGCTGTTTTTT CASSTGVGELFF
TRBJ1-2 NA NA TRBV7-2 TGTGCCAGCAGCTTAGACGGGCCGCTCTATGGCTACACCTTC CASSLDGPLYGYTF
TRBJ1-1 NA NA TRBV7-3 TGTGCCAGCAGCCCCTCGGGGCTGAACACTGAAGCTTTCTTT CASSPSGLNTEAFF
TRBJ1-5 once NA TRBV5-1 TGCGCCAGCAGCTCAGGAGGGGATAGCAATCAGCCCCAGCATTTT CASSSGGDSNQPQHF
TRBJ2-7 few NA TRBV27 TGTGCCAGCAGTTATGTTCAGGGAGCCCACGAGCAGTACTTC CASSYVQGAHEQYF
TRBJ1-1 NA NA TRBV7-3 TGTGCCAGCAGCCCATACGGGGGGGAGAACACTGAAGCTTTCTTT CASSPYGGENTEAFF
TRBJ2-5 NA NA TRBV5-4 TGTGCCAGCAGCCGAAGGTTCCAAGAGACCCAGTACTTC CASSRRFQETQYF
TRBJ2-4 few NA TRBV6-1 TGTGCCAGCAGTGACCCAGGGGGAGGCAAAAACATTCAGTACTTC CASSDPGGGKNIQYF
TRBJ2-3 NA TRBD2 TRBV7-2 TGTGCCAGCAGCTTAGAGGCGCCTGGGGGGGCAGATACGCAGTATTTT CASSLEAPGGADTQYF
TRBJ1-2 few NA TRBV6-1 TGTGCCAGCGTCTCAGGAACTCTTAACTATGGCTACACCTTC CASVSGTLNYGYTF